The rows below give T cell receptor beta chains drawn from one sample of a study of immune evolution from preneoplasia to lung adenocarcinoma. Some clones are missing from TCRdb's copy, which holds only in-frame ones; the method was immunoSEQ multiplex PCR. The sample yields approximately 4,900 clones, 76% seen once. The sample comprised FFPE minimally invasive lung adenocarcinoma tissue. All receptors come from a person aged 70 to 79 with lung adenocarcinoma. CDR3s include the opening cysteine and the closing phenylalanine or tryptophan. Fields, in order: clone size, J gene, D gene, V gene, CDR3 DNA, CDR3 protein. D genes are given only for firm matches. Size is stated for part of the rows, as once, few or many counts, or as a class when the clone is expanded.

clone_size: -
j_call: TRBJ1-5
d_call: TRBD1
v_call: TRBV19
cdr3_nt: TGTGCCAGTAGCGCCGGGACAGTTCTAAATCAGCCCCAGCATTTT
cdr3_aa: CASSAGTVLNQPQHF

clone_size: -
j_call: TRBJ2-1
d_call: -
v_call: TRBV6-5
cdr3_nt: TGTGCCAGCGCTCGGGGCCAGGGTAATGAGCAGTTCTTC
cdr3_aa: CASARGQGNEQFF

clone_size: -
j_call: TRBJ2-7
d_call: -
v_call: TRBV30
cdr3_nt: TGTGCCTGGAGCCCCGGGCTCCACTCCTACGAGCAGTACTTC
cdr3_aa: CAWSPGLHSYEQYF

clone_size: -
j_call: TRBJ1-2
d_call: -
v_call: TRBV6-5
cdr3_nt: TGTGCCAGCAGTTACTCTTGGGCCCTTGGCTACACCTTC
cdr3_aa: CASSYSWALGYTF

clone_size: -
j_call: TRBJ2-1
d_call: TRBD2
v_call: TRBV29-1
cdr3_nt: TGCAGCGTGGCGGGACTAGCGGCCTACAATGAGCAGTTCTTC
cdr3_aa: CSVAGLAAYNEQFF

clone_size: -
j_call: TRBJ2-1
d_call: -
v_call: TRBV6-5
cdr3_nt: TGTGCCAGCAGTTCCGTGTACAATGAGCAGTTCTTC
cdr3_aa: CASSSVYNEQFF

clone_size: -
j_call: TRBJ2-7
d_call: TRBD2
v_call: TRBV11-2
cdr3_nt: TGTGCCAGCAGGAGGGGCGGGAGTAGACCGATCGGGGGTTACGAGCAGTACTTC
cdr3_aa: CASRRGGSRPIGGYEQYF

clone_size: -
j_call: TRBJ2-3
d_call: TRBD2
v_call: TRBV29-1
cdr3_nt: TGCAGCGTCGCGGGGGACACAGATACGCAGTATTTT
cdr3_aa: CSVAGDTDTQYF

clone_size: -
j_call: TRBJ2-1
d_call: TRBD2
v_call: TRBV19
cdr3_nt: TGTGCCAGTAGTCTAGCGGGAGGTCCCTACAATGAGCAGTTCTTC
cdr3_aa: CASSLAGGPYNEQFF

clone_size: -
j_call: TRBJ2-5
d_call: -
v_call: TRBV11-2
cdr3_nt: TGTGCCAGCAGCTTAGGATTTGGGCAGCAAGAGACCCAGTACTTC
cdr3_aa: CASSLGFGQQETQYF

clone_size: -
j_call: TRBJ2-5
d_call: TRBD1
v_call: TRBV7-8
cdr3_nt: TGTGCCAGCAGCGGGGGACAGGATCACCAAGAGACCCAGTACTTC
cdr3_aa: CASSGGQDHQETQYF

clone_size: -
j_call: TRBJ2-3
d_call: TRBD2
v_call: TRBV7-3
cdr3_nt: TGTGCCAGCAGCTTAACCGCGGGAGAGACAGATACGCAGTATTTT
cdr3_aa: CASSLTAGETDTQYF

clone_size: -
j_call: TRBJ1-2
d_call: -
v_call: TRBV10-2
cdr3_nt: TGCGCCAGCAGTGACGGCCTAGCGAGTAACTATGGCTACACCTTC
cdr3_aa: CASSDGLASNYGYTF

clone_size: large
j_call: TRBJ2-5
d_call: -
v_call: TRBV30
cdr3_nt: TGTGCCTGGAGTGGGGAGGAACACCAAGAGACCCAGTACTTC
cdr3_aa: CAWSGEEHQETQYF

clone_size: few
j_call: TRBJ2-5
d_call: -
v_call: TRBV5-1
cdr3_nt: TGCGCCAGCAGCTTTTCCACAGCAGGACCCCAAGAGACCCAGTACTTC
cdr3_aa: CASSFSTAGPQETQYF

clone_size: -
j_call: TRBJ1-2
d_call: TRBD1
v_call: TRBV6-5
cdr3_nt: TGTGCCAGCAGGTCCTCCGGGACAGGCTATGGCTACACCTTC
cdr3_aa: CASRSSGTGYGYTF

clone_size: -
j_call: TRBJ2-1
d_call: -
v_call: TRBV14
cdr3_nt: TGTGCCAGCAGCCAAGATAGTCGGGAGTTGGGTGAGCAGTTCTTC
cdr3_aa: CASSQDSRELGEQFF

clone_size: -
j_call: TRBJ1-5
d_call: TRBD1
v_call: TRBV28
cdr3_nt: TGTGCCAGCAGTTTTGGGGACAGACTAAATCAGCCCCAGCATTTT
cdr3_aa: CASSFGDRLNQPQHF

clone_size: -
j_call: TRBJ2-7
d_call: -
v_call: TRBV29-1
cdr3_nt: TGCAGCGTAGCCCGGACAGCCTCCTACGAGCAGTACTTC
cdr3_aa: CSVARTASYEQYF

clone_size: few
j_call: TRBJ1-2
d_call: -
v_call: TRBV6-6
cdr3_nt: TGTGCCAGCAGCTCCGTCCCCGGAGCCGGCTACACCTTC
cdr3_aa: CASSSVPGAGYTF

clone_size: -
j_call: TRBJ2-3
d_call: -
v_call: TRBV27
cdr3_nt: TGTGCCAGCAGTTTTTTTTCAGCCACAGATACGCAGTATTTT
cdr3_aa: CASSFFSATDTQYF

clone_size: once
j_call: TRBJ2-2
d_call: TRBD1
v_call: TRBV5-5
cdr3_nt: TGTGCCAGCAACAGGGGGCAGAACACCGGGGAGCTGTTTTTT
cdr3_aa: CASNRGQNTGELFF

clone_size: -
j_call: TRBJ2-2
d_call: TRBD1
v_call: TRBV18
cdr3_nt: TGTGCCAGCTCACCACCGGTTCAGGGGGTCGGGGAGCTGTTTTTT
cdr3_aa: CASSPPVQGVGELFF

clone_size: -
j_call: TRBJ1-2
d_call: -
v_call: TRBV19
cdr3_nt: TGTGCCAGTAGTACGGACGGGAGAAACTATGGCTACACCTTC
cdr3_aa: CASSTDGRNYGYTF

clone_size: once
j_call: TRBJ2-7
d_call: -
v_call: TRBV11-2
cdr3_nt: TGTGCCAGCAGCTTAGGGACCTTGGGCTACGAGCAGTACTTC
cdr3_aa: CASSLGTLGYEQYF

clone_size: few
j_call: TRBJ2-7
d_call: TRBD1
v_call: TRBV19
cdr3_nt: TGTGCCAGTAGATGGGGGACAGGGGCTTACGAGCAGTACTTC
cdr3_aa: CASRWGTGAYEQYF

clone_size: -
j_call: TRBJ1-1
d_call: TRBD1
v_call: TRBV19
cdr3_nt: TGTGCCACTAGGACAGGGGCTGAGAACACTGAAGCTTTCTTT
cdr3_aa: CATRTGAENTEAFF

clone_size: -
j_call: TRBJ2-7
d_call: TRBD1
v_call: TRBV7-9
cdr3_nt: TGTGCCAGCAGCGCGCCGGGACAGGGTTACGAGCAGTACTTC
cdr3_aa: CASSAPGQGYEQYF

clone_size: -
j_call: TRBJ2-5
d_call: TRBD2
v_call: TRBV7-7
cdr3_nt: TGTGCTAGCAGCTTAGCGCCGGGACTAGCGGGAGAGACCCAGTACTTC
cdr3_aa: CASSLAPGLAGETQYF

clone_size: few
j_call: TRBJ2-3
d_call: -
v_call: TRBV11-2
cdr3_nt: TGTGCCAGCAGCTTAGCTCGGGGTTTAACGCAGTATTTT
cdr3_aa: CASSLARGLTQYF

clone_size: -
j_call: TRBJ2-7
d_call: TRBD2
v_call: TRBV4-2
cdr3_nt: TGTGCCAGCAGCCAAGGGACTAGCGGGTACTCTAACTACGAGCAGTACTTC
cdr3_aa: CASSQGTSGYSNYEQYF

clone_size: -
j_call: TRBJ1-4
d_call: -
v_call: TRBV6-5
cdr3_nt: TGTGCCAGCAGCCCCCGACCGTCCCTTAATGAAAAACTGTTTTTT
cdr3_aa: CASSPRPSLNEKLFF

clone_size: -
j_call: TRBJ2-3
d_call: TRBD1
v_call: TRBV5-6
cdr3_nt: TGTGCCAGCAGCTTGGGTGGGGACAGGGATCCGTATTTT
cdr3_aa: CASSLGGDRDPYF

clone_size: -
j_call: TRBJ2-6
d_call: -
v_call: TRBV4-1
cdr3_nt: TGCGCCAGCAGCCAAGTGGTCAGGAGCTCTGGGGCCAACGTCCTGACTTTC
cdr3_aa: CASSQVVRSSGANVLTF

clone_size: -
j_call: TRBJ2-7
d_call: TRBD1
v_call: TRBV28
cdr3_nt: TGTGCCAGCAGTTCCCCAAAGGTACGGGACAGGGGAATTTACGAGCAGTACTTC
cdr3_aa: CASSSPKVRDRGIYEQYF

clone_size: -
j_call: TRBJ2-6
d_call: -
v_call: TRBV7-7
cdr3_nt: TGTGCCAGCAGCTCTCTACTAGTGCCACAAAGTCGGGCCAACGTCCTGACTTTC
cdr3_aa: CASSSLLVPQSRANVLTF

clone_size: -
j_call: TRBJ2-6
d_call: -
v_call: TRBV10-3
cdr3_nt: TGTGCCACCTGGTTAGGACCTGGCTCTGGGGCCAACGTCCTGACTTTC
cdr3_aa: CATWLGPGSGANVLTF

clone_size: -
j_call: TRBJ2-7
d_call: TRBD2
v_call: TRBV7-8
cdr3_nt: TGTGCCAGCAGCTTTTCCGGGACTAGCGAAAGTAAGCAGTACTTC
cdr3_aa: CASSFSGTSESKQYF

clone_size: -
j_call: TRBJ1-2
d_call: -
v_call: TRBV18
cdr3_nt: TGTGCCAGCTCACCACGTGGGTATGGCTACACCTTC
cdr3_aa: CASSPRGYGYTF

clone_size: -
j_call: TRBJ1-6
d_call: -
v_call: TRBV7-9
cdr3_nt: TGTGCCAGCAGCTCGGGGACGGAAAACTATAATTCACCCCTCCACTTT
cdr3_aa: CASSSGTENYNSPLHF

clone_size: -
j_call: TRBJ2-1
d_call: -
v_call: TRBV5-1
cdr3_nt: TGCGCCAGCGCCAGGGGAATTGGTAATGAGCAGTTCTTC
cdr3_aa: CASARGIGNEQFF

clone_size: -
j_call: TRBJ2-1
d_call: TRBD2
v_call: TRBV11-1
cdr3_nt: TGTGCCAGCAGCTGGGGGGGGGAGAGCTCCTACAATGAGCAGTTCTTC
cdr3_aa: CASSWGGESSYNEQFF

clone_size: few
j_call: TRBJ2-5
d_call: -
v_call: TRBV5-6
cdr3_nt: TGTGCCAGCAGCTTGGGGGAGCAGAGAAAATTAGGGACCCAGTACTTC
cdr3_aa: CASSLGEQRKLGTQYF

clone_size: -
j_call: TRBJ2-3
d_call: -
v_call: TRBV10-1
cdr3_nt: TGCGCCAGCCGCCTGGGGGGAGACACAGATACGCAGTATTTT
cdr3_aa: CASRLGGDTDTQYF

clone_size: -
j_call: TRBJ2-7
d_call: -
v_call: TRBV11-2
cdr3_nt: TGTGCCAGCTGGGGGGCGGGAGTCTCCGAGCAGTACTTC
cdr3_aa: CASWGAGVSEQYF

clone_size: -
j_call: TRBJ2-1
d_call: TRBD2
v_call: TRBV4-2
cdr3_nt: TGTGCCAGCAGCGCGACTAGCGGGAGTCTGTATGAGCAGTTCTTC
cdr3_aa: CASSATSGSLYEQFF

clone_size: -
j_call: TRBJ1-2
d_call: -
v_call: TRBV6-4
cdr3_nt: TGTGCTACCAAACCAGGGGCCGCCGGCGGCTACACCTTC
cdr3_aa: CATKPGAAGGYTF

clone_size: -
j_call: TRBJ2-1
d_call: -
v_call: TRBV18
cdr3_nt: TGTGCCAGCTCTCACAGGGAGAGTGAGCAGTTCTTC
cdr3_aa: CASSHRESEQFF

clone_size: once
j_call: TRBJ1-5
d_call: -
v_call: TRBV7-9
cdr3_nt: TGTGCCAGCAGCTTATATGGGGGCAATCAGCCCCAGCATTTT
cdr3_aa: CASSLYGGNQPQHF

clone_size: -
j_call: TRBJ2-3
d_call: TRBD2
v_call: TRBV7-3
cdr3_nt: TGTGCCAGCAGCACGACTAGCGGGAGAGATACGCAGTATTTT
cdr3_aa: CASSTTSGRDTQYF